The present entry profiles one T cell receptor (beta chain) with its context. Its antigen has not been determined. Base qualities are not recorded, but no much larger clone differs from it by a single base. Receptor libraries were prepared by RT-PCR. The sequencer was an Illumina HiSeq 2500. TCRdb passed the public sequencing reads through fastp at Q25 and MiXCR, retaining productive beta sequences. Identical CDR3 proteins give one entry, which carries the most common genes and DNA. A total of 700,000 to 800,000 distinct CDR3 sequences appear in this sample, roughly 18% of them only once. The ten largest clonotypes hold roughly a tenth of the sample. Here V drops 5 bases and J drops 3 bases, and the junction holds 10 bases not matched to any gene. Including the terminal cysteine and phenylalanine, the CDR3 comprises 15 residues. Just CDR3 DNA is preserved here, 45 bases in frame from base 1. Looking up the germline V gene yields CDR1 MNHNS and CDR2 SASEGT.

These data originate in a study of response to subunit inactivated influenza vaccine (dated by TCRdb to the late 2010s). Study-level background: The study used deep quantitative T cell receptor repertoire profiling to track responses to a trivalent subunit inactivated influenza vaccine.

What the authors observed across the whole study: It was suggested by the authors that each seasonal influenza vaccination may recruit only a limited number of new T cells.

The V and J segments used are TRBV6-1 and TRBJ2-7; TRBD1 fits 7 bases in the junction. Sequences were derived from PBMCs from blood, sampled less than 6 days after vaccination. The clonotype comes from a man over 45 who received an inactivated influenza vaccine. Donor details come from another sample of the same person, matched by shared clones. The CDR3 region reads CASSPGATGIYEQYF. The DNA sequence reads TGTGCCAGCAGTCCTGGGGCGACAGGGATCTACGAGCAGTACTTC.